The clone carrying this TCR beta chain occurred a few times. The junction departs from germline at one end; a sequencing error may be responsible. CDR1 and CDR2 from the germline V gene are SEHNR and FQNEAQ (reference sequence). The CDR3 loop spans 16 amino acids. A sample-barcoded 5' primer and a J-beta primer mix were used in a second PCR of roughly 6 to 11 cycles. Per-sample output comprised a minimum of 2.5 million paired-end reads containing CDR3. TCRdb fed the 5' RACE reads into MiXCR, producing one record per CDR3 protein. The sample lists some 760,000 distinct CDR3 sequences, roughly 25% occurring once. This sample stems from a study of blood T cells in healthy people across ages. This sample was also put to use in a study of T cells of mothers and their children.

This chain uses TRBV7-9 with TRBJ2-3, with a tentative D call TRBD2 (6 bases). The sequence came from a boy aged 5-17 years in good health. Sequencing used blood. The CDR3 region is CASELVQERGIDTRYF. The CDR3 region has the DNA TGTGCCAGCGAGTTGGTGCAGGAACGCGGGATAGATACGCGGTATTTT.